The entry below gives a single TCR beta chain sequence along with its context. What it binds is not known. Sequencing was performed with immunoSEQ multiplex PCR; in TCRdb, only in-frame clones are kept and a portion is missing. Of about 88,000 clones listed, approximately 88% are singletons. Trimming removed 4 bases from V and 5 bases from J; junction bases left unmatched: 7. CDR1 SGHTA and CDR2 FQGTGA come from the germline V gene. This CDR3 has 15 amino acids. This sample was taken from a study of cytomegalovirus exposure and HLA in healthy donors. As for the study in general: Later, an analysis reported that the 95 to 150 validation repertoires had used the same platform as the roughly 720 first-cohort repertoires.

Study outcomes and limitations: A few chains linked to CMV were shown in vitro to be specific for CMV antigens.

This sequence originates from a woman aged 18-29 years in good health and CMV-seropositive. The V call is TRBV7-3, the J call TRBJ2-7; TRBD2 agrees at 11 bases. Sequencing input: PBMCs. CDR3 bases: TGTGCCAGCAGCTCTTATAGCGGGGGGGAGAACGAGCAGTACTTC. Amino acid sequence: CASSSYSGGENEQYF.